This is a list of T cell receptor beta chains from one sample in a study of cytomegalovirus exposure and HLA in healthy donors. Sequencing used immunoSEQ multiplex PCR; TCRdb keeps in-frame clones, though not all of them. The repertoire has about 160,000 clones, roughly 79% of them found once; the top ten carry approximately 1.5%. Sequencing was performed on PBMCs. These receptors originate from a man aged 35 to 55 in good health and CMV-seronegative. Both conserved end residues are part of each CDR3. A D gene is named only where the DNA matches it firmly. The listing skips clone size in some rows; elsewhere it reads once, few, many or a size class.

CDR3: CASSRRRAGPDTQYF
DNA: TGTGCCAGCAGCAGGCGGAGGGCAGGTCCAGATACGCAGTATTTT
V: TRBV5-6
J: TRBJ2-3
D: NA
size: NA

CDR3: CASSTGPRNSPLHF
DNA: TGTGCCAGCAGTACAGGCCCGCGCAATTCACCCCTCCACTTT
V: TRBV2
J: TRBJ1-6
D: NA
size: NA

CDR3: CAGGYLGSPLHF
DNA: TGTGCCGGAGGTTACTTGGGTTCACCCCTCCACTTT
V: TRBV6-1
J: TRBJ1-6
D: NA
size: NA

CDR3: CASSQAYGSVLAKNIQYF
DNA: TGTGCCAGCAGCCAAGCATACGGTAGCGTTCTAGCCAAAAACATTCAGTACTTC
V: TRBV14
J: TRBJ2-4
D: NA
size: NA

CDR3: CASSEKGVPRSSYNEQFF
DNA: TGTGCCAGCAGTGAAAAGGGGGTCCCGCGAAGCTCCTACAATGAGCAGTTCTTC
V: TRBV25-1
J: TRBJ2-1
D: NA
size: NA

CDR3: CASSLGLPSGQPQHF
DNA: TGTGCCAGCAGCTTAGGCCTGCCGTCGGGTCAGCCCCAGCATTTT
V: TRBV13
J: TRBJ1-5
D: NA
size: NA

CDR3: CASSLTANYGYTF
DNA: TGTGCCAGCAGCCTCACAGCTAACTATGGCTACACCTTC
V: TRBV6-5
J: TRBJ1-2
D: NA
size: NA

CDR3: CASSQEGAGANGLTF
DNA: TGTGCCAGCAGCCAAGAGGGGGCTGGGGCCAACGGCCTGACTTTC
V: TRBV4-2
J: TRBJ2-6
D: NA
size: NA

CDR3: CASSLGVAEKLFF
DNA: TGCGCCAGCAGCCTCGGAGTGGCTGAAAAACTGTTTTTT
V: TRBV5-1
J: TRBJ1-4
D: NA
size: NA

CDR3: CASSLDRGHTGELFF
DNA: TGTGCCAGCTCACTCGACAGGGGTCACACCGGGGAGCTGTTTTTT
V: TRBV18
J: TRBJ2-2
D: TRBD1
size: NA

CDR3: CASSSGSPTEAFF
DNA: TGTGCCAGCAGCTCGGGAAGTCCCACTGAAGCTTTCTTT
V: TRBV7-3
J: TRBJ1-1
D: NA
size: few

CDR3: CASGSNRLAGVSDTQYF
DNA: TGTGCCAGCGGGTCCAACCGACTAGCGGGAGTTTCAGATACGCAGTATTTT
V: TRBV27
J: TRBJ2-3
D: TRBD2
size: few

CDR3: CASSPGTSGRDNEQFF
DNA: TGTGCCAGCAGCCCTGGGACTAGCGGGAGGGACAATGAGCAGTTCTTC
V: TRBV7-9
J: TRBJ2-1
D: TRBD2
size: once

CDR3: CASRRRGATDTQYF
DNA: TGTGCCAGCCGCAGGCGGGGGGCCACAGATACGCAGTATTTT
V: TRBV7-9
J: TRBJ2-3
D: TRBD2
size: NA

CDR3: CASSLSSDTQYF
DNA: TGTGCCAGCAGCTTATCCAGTGATACGCAGTATTTT
V: TRBV7-2
J: TRBJ2-3
D: NA
size: few

CDR3: CASSPRRASGSYNEQFF
DNA: TGTGCCAGCAGCCCACGTAGGGCTAGCGGGAGTTACAATGAGCAGTTCTTC
V: TRBV7-2
J: TRBJ2-1
D: TRBD2
size: NA

CDR3: CASSLAGETEAFF
DNA: TGTGCCAGCAGCTTGGCAGGGGAAACTGAAGCTTTCTTT
V: TRBV5-5
J: TRBJ1-1
D: NA
size: few

CDR3: CASSLSDNEQYF
DNA: TGTGCCAGCAGCTTGAGTGACAACGAGCAGTACTTC
V: TRBV11-3
J: TRBJ2-7
D: NA
size: NA